The 25 T cell receptor beta chains in this list originate from one sample, sequenced in a study of CD8 T cells in ankylosing spondylitis. Study results and limitations: Roughly eight highly homologous variants made up a TCR beta motif that seemed to typify ankylosing spondylitis blood.

TCRdb independently ran MiXCR on the 5' RACE reads; one entry per CDR3 protein. The data contain 400,000 or so distinct CDR3 sequences, roughly 26% of them singletons. No antigen has been assigned to these receptors. The sample comprised blood, either unsorted or a sorted T cell fraction (not recorded which). Receptor source: a male donor with ankylosing spondylitis.

V and J are TRBV9 and TRBJ1-1, with 7 bases identical to TRBD1. With 3 bases clipped from V and 6 bases from J, the junction kept 5 bases outside the gene matches. CDR3 size: 13 residues. Per germline, CDR1 SGDLS and CDR2 YYNGEE. CDR3 in DNA: TGTGCCAGCAGCGACAGGGGTTGGGCTGAAGCTTTCTTT. Translating gives CASSDRGWAEAFF. The variable domain in full, with the rest retrieved from reference TRBV9 and TRBJ1-1, is DSGVTQTPKHLITATGQRVTLRCSPRSGDLSVYWYQQSLDQGLQFLIQYYNGEERAKGNILERFSAQQFPDLHSELNLSSLELGDSALYFCASSDRGWAEAFFGQGTRLTVV.

In this sample, this clonotype turned up a few times. This chain joins TRBV20-1 and TRBJ2-3; maybe TRBD1 (6 bases). The V gene lost 7 bases and the J gene lost 0 bases, with 11 bases spanning the gap. CDR1 and CDR2 from the germline V gene are DFQATT and SNEGSKA (reference sequence). The length of the CDR3 is 13 residues. Here the CDR3 reads CSGETGSTDTQYF. CDR3 nucleotides: TGCAGTGGCGAGACAGGAAGCACAGATACGCAGTATTTT.

In this sample, this clonotype turned up a few times. The chain links TRBV5-1 to TRBJ1-1; the D gene is possibly TRBD1 (5 bases). Trimming took off 0 bases at V and 5 bases at J, with 11 bases between the two ends. CDR3 size: 14 residues. Per the germline V gene, CDR1 is SGHRS and CDR2 is YFSETQ. The CDR3 region is CASSLEMGLTEAFF. CDR3 nucleotide sequence: TGCGCCAGCAGCTTGGAAATGGGGCTAACTGAAGCTTTCTTT. The variable domain in full, with the rest retrieved from reference TRBV5-1 and TRBJ1-1, is KAGVTQTPRYLIKTRGQQVTLSCSPISGHRSVSWYQQTPGQGLQFLFEYFSETQRNKGNFPGRFSGRQFSNSRSEMNVSTLELGDSALYLCASSLEMGLTEAFFGQGTRLTVV.

The chain has TRBV7-9 and TRBJ2-1; D possibly matches TRBD1 or TRBD2 (5 bases each). The CDR3 extends over 15 amino acids. V lost 3 bases and J 8 bases, leaving 17 bases between the germline ends. Germline CDR1 and CDR2: SEHNR and FQNEAQ (reference sequence). Here the CDR3 reads CASSFNLAGMYEQFF. In nucleotides, the CDR3 is TGTGCCAGCAGCTTTAACCTAGCAGGGATGTATGAGCAGTTCTTC. Looking up the rest from reference TRBV7-9 and TRBJ2-1 gives the full variable domain: DTGVSQNPRHKITKRGQNVTFRCDPISEHNRLYWYRQTLGQGPEFLTYFQNEAQLEKSRLLSDRFSAERPKGSFSTLEIQRTEQGDSAMYLCASSFNLAGMYEQFFGPGTRLTVL.

The J gene is TRBJ1-1, the V gene TRBV20-1; maybe TRBD1 (5 bases). The germline V and J ends were trimmed by 6 bases and 2 bases, with 16 bases remaining between them. This CDR3 region has 14 residues. Germline loops: CDR1 DFQATT, CDR2 SNEGSKA (reference sequence). CDR3 nucleotide sequence: TGCAGTGCACTGGGCGGGGGAGGAAACACTGAAGCTTTCTTT. The encoded protein is CSALGGGGNTEAFF.

The chain joins TRBV3-1 to TRBJ1-2, with D possibly TRBD1 on 6 matching bases. The length of the CDR3 is 13 residues. The V end was cut by 3 bases, the J end by 3 bases, with 8 bases between. Germline assignment: CDR1 LGHDT and CDR2 YNNKEL (reference sequence). The DNA of the CDR3 is TGTGCCAGCAGCCACAACAGGGACTATGGCTACACCTTC. This sequence encodes CASSHNRDYGYTF.

This clonotype has a handful of counts. V gene TRBV27 combines with J gene TRBJ1-1; 10 positions agree with TRBD1. The CDR3 spans 16 residues. Germline V gives CDR1 MNHEY, CDR2 SMNVEV (reference sequence). V dropped 5 bases and J dropped 2; count of bases not matched to a gene: 8. DNA of the CDR3: TGTGCCAGCAGTAGGGGACAGGGGATGCCTAACACTGAAGCTTTCTTT. This codes for CASSRGQGMPNTEAFF.

The chain couples TRBV6-6 to TRBJ2-5; no clear D gene. The germline V gene encodes CDR1 MNHNY and CDR2 SVGAGI (reference sequence). The germline V and J ends were trimmed by 7 bases and 4 bases, with 13 bases remaining between them. CDR3 length: 13 amino acids. The CDR3, as DNA: TGTGCCAGCACCAGGACCCCGGGAGAGACCCAGTACTTC. This translates into CASTRTPGETQYF.

V is TRBV5-1 and J is TRBJ2-3; D is unresolved. The germline V and J ends were trimmed by 4 bases and 5 bases, with 11 bases remaining between them. The CDR3 is 13 amino acids. Germline CDR1 is SGHRS and CDR2 is YFSETQ. As DNA, the CDR3 is TGCGCCAGCAGCCCGGCCGGGTTAGATACGCAGTATTTT. This codes for CASSPAGLDTQYF.

This clonotype was observed a few times. This chain connects TRBV20-1 to TRBJ2-1, with D possibly matching TRBD2 (5 bases). Germline V gives CDR1 DFQATT, CDR2 SNEGSKA (reference sequence). The length of the CDR3 is 14 residues. Between the trimmed V and J ends, which lost 6 bases and 0 bases, there was a span of 12 bases. The CDR3 region has the DNA TGCAGTGCCCTCGGTGGGAGCTCCTACAATGAGCAGTTCTTC. Protein sequence: CSALGGSSYNEQFF.

V usage is TRBV7-2 and J usage is TRBJ2-7, with D uncertain. Deletions cut 5 bases from V and 3 bases from J, with 14 bases between. Germline V gives CDR1 SGHTA, CDR2 FQGNSA. The CDR3 is 14 residues long. CDR3 sequence (DNA): TGTGCCAGCAGCCCCGGCGGCTCCCGCTACGAGCAGTACTTC. Translation: CASSPGGSRYEQYF.

This chain links TRBV15 with TRBJ2-2; D call uncertain. V lost 0 bases and J 2 bases, leaving 1 base between the germline ends. The germline V gene has CDR1 LNHNV and CDR2 YYDKDF (reference sequence). CDR3 length equals 13 residues. The CDR3 here is CATSRDNTGELFF. CDR3 nucleotides: TGTGCCACCAGCAGAGATAACACCGGGGAGCTGTTTTTT. Variable domain in full (rest from reference TRBV15 and TRBJ2-2): DAMVIQNPRYQVTQFGKPVTLSCSQTLNHNVMYWYQQKSSQAPKLLFHYYDKDFNNEADTPDNFQSRRPNTSFCFLDIRSPGLGDTAMYLCATSRDNTGELFFGEGSRLTVL.

The chain couples TRBV29-1 to TRBJ2-7; D is tentatively TRBD1 or TRBD2 (5 bases each). Germline-derived CDR1 and CDR2 are SQVTM and ANQGSEA. The CDR3 runs to 13 residues. Deletions cut 4 bases from V and 5 bases from J, with 15 bases between. CDR3 residues: CSVARGVSDEQYF. In DNA, the CDR3 is TGCAGCGTTGCAAGGGGAGTATCAGACGAGCAGTACTTC.

The rearrangement links TRBV7-9 to TRBJ2-7; 7 nucleotides agree with TRBD1. The V and J ends lost 5 bases and 0 bases, in that order; junction bases with no gene match: 4. CDR3 size: 14 residues. Germline CDR1 reads SEHNR; CDR2 reads FQNEAQ (reference sequence). CDR3 protein: CASSPGQPSYEQYF. The CDR3 nucleotides are TGTGCCAGCAGCCCGGGACAGCCCTCCTACGAGCAGTACTTC.

The chain couples TRBV3-1 to TRBJ2-2; no definite D call. Germline V lookup: CDR1 LGHDT, CDR2 YNNKEL (reference sequence). V shed 0 bases and J shed 4 bases, with 18 bases lying between them. CDR3 length equals 18 residues. Here the CDR3 DNA reads TGTGCCAGCAGCCAAGAGTCGTGGCGCGCTAAGGCCACCGGGGAGCTGTTTTTT. Its protein product is CASSQESWRAKATGELFF.

V and J are TRBV5-1 and TRBJ2-1, with 7 bases fitting TRBD2. The CDR3 contains 14 residues. Germline CDR1 reads SGHRS; CDR2 reads YFSETQ. The trim removed 4 bases at V and 4 bases at J, leaving 5 bases unmatched. The CDR3 nucleotides read TGCGCCAGCAGCCAGTCTAGCGGTTACAATGAGCAGTTCTTC. Translated: CASSQSSGYNEQFF. The full variable domain, rest sourced from reference TRBV5-1 and TRBJ2-1, is KAGVTQTPRYLIKTRGQQVTLSCSPISGHRSVSWYQQTPGQGLQFLFEYFSETQRNKGNFPGRFSGRQFSNSRSEMNVSTLELGDSALYLCASSQSSGYNEQFFGPGTRLTVL.

J is TRBJ2-5 and V is TRBV18, with TRBD2 matching over 11 bases. V was clipped by 2 bases and J by 3 bases; unmatched bases: 5. Germline assignment: CDR1 KGHSH and CDR2 LQKENI. CDR3 size: 16 residues. CDR3 DNA sequence: TGTGCCAGCTCACCATTAGCGGGAGGGCCTGAAGAGACCCAGTACTTC. This translates into CASSPLAGGPEETQYF. The variable domain in full, with the rest retrieved from reference TRBV18 and TRBJ2-5, is NAGVMQNPRHLVRRRGQEARLRCSPMKGHSHVYWYRQLPEEGLKFMVYLQKENIIDESGMPKERFSAEFPKEGPSILRIQQVVRGDSAAYFCASSPLAGGPEETQYFGPGTRLLVL.

The rearrangement links TRBV7-2 to TRBJ2-2; D uncertain. Per germline, CDR1 SGHTA and CDR2 FQGNSA. The CDR3 contains 15 residues. Deletions cut 2 bases from V and 3 bases from J, with 10 bases between. CDR3 nucleotide sequence: TGTGCCAGCAGCTTAAGTGTGGTCCACACCGGGGAGCTGTTTTTT. Its translation is CASSLSVVHTGELFF.

This clonotype was detected only a few times. V usage is TRBV5-1 and J usage is TRBJ1-5, with D unresolved. Between the trimmed V and J ends, which lost 0 bases and 5 bases, there was a span of 6 bases. This CDR3 region has 13 residues. Germline CDR1 and CDR2: SGHRS and YFSETQ. CDR3 in amino acids: CASSLEADQPQHF. CDR3 nucleotides: TGCGCCAGCAGCTTGGAGGCGGATCAGCCCCAGCATTTT.

This sequence joins TRBV5-6 and TRBJ1-5; the match to TRBD1 covers 11 bases. V lost 7 bases, J lost 2 bases, and 8 bases stayed unmatched. The CDR3 contains 16 residues. Per germline, CDR1 SGHDT and CDR2 YYEEEE. The chain's CDR3 is CASSDRGRHGNQPQHF. The CDR3 bases are TGTGCCAGCTCGGACAGGGGGCGGCACGGCAATCAGCCCCAGCATTTT.

This clonotype was seen repeatedly, ten times or more. The chain uses TRBV12-3 or TRBV12-4 and TRBJ2-1, with a tentative D call TRBD2 (5 bases). This CDR3 contains 17 residues. V lost 3 bases and J lost 2, with 17 bases in between. The CDR3 sequence is CASSFAGYGFTYNEQFF. CDR3 bases: TGTGCCAGCAGTTTTGCGGGCTATGGGTTCACCTACAATGAGCAGTTCTTC.

In its sample, this clonotype was seen a few times. The rearrangement links TRBV3-1 to TRBJ2-1; D possibly uses TRBD1 or TRBD2 (5 bases each). Trimming left V 3 bases short and J 0 bases short, with 12 bases between. The CDR3 consists of 16 residues. Germline V gives CDR1 LGHDT, CDR2 YNNKEL (reference sequence). CDR3 in DNA: TGTGCCAGCAGCCATAATTGGGACCTCTCCTACAATGAGCAGTTCTTC. It codes for CASSHNWDLSYNEQFF.

The chain recombines TRBV7-9 with TRBJ2-5; 8 bases align to TRBD2. CDR3 length: 17 residues. Losses at the gene ends were 6 bases for V and 0 bases for J; bases not matched to a gene: 12. CDR1 and CDR2 (germline): SEHNR, FQNEAQ (reference sequence). DNA for the CDR3: TGTGCCAGCAGGGGACTAGTTGCTACAGCGTACCAAGAGACCCAGTACTTC. This translates into CASRGLVATAYQETQYF.

The chain couples TRBV7-7 to TRBJ2-5; D is unresolved. The CDR3 extends over 14 amino acids. From germline, CDR1 is SSHAT and CDR2 FNYEAQ (reference sequence). Between the trimmed V and J ends, which lost 3 bases and 3 bases, there was a span of 11 bases. CDR3 region: CASSLMGPEETQYF. The CDR3 region has the DNA TGTGCCAGCAGCTTGATGGGTCCGGAAGAGACCCAGTACTTC.

This clonotype was counted between two and nine times. The chain carries TRBV7-7 and TRBJ2-5; D remains ambiguous. The CDR3 covers 16 residues. CDR1 and CDR2 (germline): SSHAT, FNYEAQ (reference sequence). V dropped 2 bases and J dropped 1 base, with 14 bases sitting between them. CDR3 DNA sequence: TGTGCCAGCAGCTTAAGTTTTCTGAGTGGCCAAGAGACCCAGTACTTC. Translation: CASSLSFLSGQETQYF.